This entry lists 24 T cell receptor beta chains sequenced from one sample in a study of T cell repertoires in cytomegalovirus infection. A single record per CDR3 protein comes from TCRdb applying MiXCR to the reads. The table has 180,000 or so distinct CDR3 sequences, roughly 17% seen once. Sequencing used CD8+ T cells from PBMCs. These receptors originate from a human donor in good health (CMV status not recorded). Some clones in this sample may be carry-over from other donors' samples.

This chain connects TRBV20-1 to TRBJ2-7; no firm D call. Germline V gene lookup returns CDR1 DFQATT and CDR2 SNEGSKA (reference sequence). Trimming took off 0 bases at V and 5 bases at J, with 17 bases between the two ends. CDR3 length equals 15 residues. Written as DNA, the CDR3 is TGCAGTGCTAGAGATCCAGGCCGACCCGCCCACGAGCAGTACTTC. Translated: CSARDPGRPAHEQYF.

This chain uses TRBV28 with TRBJ1-4, with TRBD1 identical over 8 bases. The CDR3 is made up of 17 amino acids. Looked up from germline, CDR1 is MDHEN and CDR2 is SYDVKM. Losses at the gene ends were 3 bases for V and 6 bases for J; bases not matched to a gene: 12. DNA of the CDR3: TGTGCCAGCAGTTTGGGCCAGGGGGCTCTTACTGATGAAAAACTGTTTTTT. Translation: CASSLGQGALTDEKLFF.

This clonotype has only a few counts. The chain recombines TRBV13 with TRBJ2-7, with TRBD2 as a possible D gene (5 bases). This CDR3 region has 15 residues. CDR1 and CDR2 from the germline V gene are PRHDT and FYEKMQ (reference sequence). V was cut by 5 bases and J by 2 bases, with 16 bases left in between. The CDR3 region is CASSPREGLPYEQYF. CDR3 bases: TGTGCCAGCAGCCCCCGAGAGGGCCTACCCTACGAGCAGTACTTC.

V is TRBV20-1 and J is TRBJ2-7, with D possibly being TRBD1 (6 bases). The CDR3 is 13 amino acids. CDR1 is DFQATT, CDR2 SNEGSKA, per germline (reference sequence). The V and J ends lost 7 bases and 4 bases respectively, with 17 bases between them. The CDR3 loop reads CSVSSRGLYEQYF. As DNA, the CDR3 is TGCAGTGTTTCCAGCAGGGGTCTATACGAGCAGTACTTC.

This clonotype came up many times. The V and J genes are TRBV7-9 and TRBJ2-5; TRBD2 matches at 14 bases. The CDR3 totals 16 residues. Germline assignment: CDR1 SEHNR and CDR2 FQNEAQ (reference sequence). Trimming removed 2 bases from V and 3 bases from J; junction bases left unmatched: 2. The CDR3 bases are TGTGCCAGCAGCTTATTGGGACTAGCGGGGGAAGAGACCCAGTACTTC. Translating it yields CASSLLGLAGEETQYF.

This chain links TRBV4-3 with TRBJ2-7; D is unresolved. V was pared by 1 base and J by 0 bases, with 10 bases between. The CDR3 runs 15 residues. CDR1 is LGHNA and CDR2 is YSLEER in the germline V gene. CDR3 DNA sequence: TGCGCCAGCAGCCAAGTGGCTGGAAGCTCCTACGAGCAGTACTTC. Translating it yields CASSQVAGSSYEQYF.

There are a few counts of this clonotype. The genes are TRBV5-1 and TRBJ2-2; the D gene is possibly TRBD1 (6 bases). In germline, CDR1 is SGHRS, CDR2 YFSETQ. This CDR3 is 14 amino acids long. Between the trimmed V and J ends, which lost 1 base and 4 bases, there was a span of 8 bases. CDR3 coding DNA: TGCGCCAGCAGCTTGACAGGGTCCACCGGGGAGCTGTTTTTT. Protein product: CASSLTGSTGELFF.

This clonotype was detected a few times. The rearrangement links TRBV5-5 to TRBJ1-6, with D unresolved. CDR1 is SGHKS, CDR2 YYEKEE, per germline (reference sequence). V lost 6 bases and J 0 bases, leaving 13 bases between the germline ends. CDR3 length: 16 residues. The CDR3 DNA is TGTGCCAGCAACAATGACGGAAGCTCCTATAATTCACCCCTCCACTTT. Translated: CASNNDGSSYNSPLHF.

The chain couples TRBV12-3 or TRBV12-4 to TRBJ1-3; 8 bases align to TRBD1. The CDR3 runs 16 residues. With 3 bases clipped from V and 2 bases from J, the junction kept 6 bases outside the gene matches. The CDR3 sequence: CASSFTSTGAGNTIYF. As DNA, the CDR3 is TGTGCCAGCAGTTTTACGTCGACAGGGGCTGGAAACACCATATATTTT.

This clonotype occurred once. As DNA, the CDR3 is TGTGCCAGCAGCCAAGTAGGGTCTGACTTGAACACTGAAGCTTTCTTT. Translating it yields CASSQVGSDLNTEAFF. V and J are TRBV14 and TRBJ1-1; D remains unclear. CDR1 and CDR2 from the germline V gene are SGHDN and FVKESK. The CDR3 has 16 amino acids. V was cut by 1 base and J by 0 bases, with 12 bases left in between.

This clonotype was seen a few times. The J gene is TRBJ1-2, the V gene TRBV12-3 or TRBV12-4, with D unclear. The CDR3 is 12 residues long. V dropped 5 bases and J dropped 8 bases, with 12 bases sitting between them. The DNA for the CDR3 is TGTGCCAGCAGTGTGAACGACCTCGGCTACACCTTC. This sequence encodes CASSVNDLGYTF.

The chain links TRBV7-6 to TRBJ2-2, with TRBD2 as a possible D gene (5 bases). This CDR3 contains 15 residues. The V gene lost 4 bases and the J gene lost 4 bases, with 13 bases spanning the gap. From germline, CDR1 is SGHVS and CDR2 FNYEAQ. CDR3 coding DNA: TGTGCCAGCAGCTCCCCGGCGGGTCTCACCGGGGAGCTGTTTTTT. This encodes CASSSPAGLTGELFF.

V usage is TRBV5-1 and J usage is TRBJ2-1; 7 positions agree with TRBD1. CDR1 is SGHRS, CDR2 YFSETQ, per germline. The CDR3 loop spans 12 amino acids. Here the CDR3 DNA reads TGCGCGACCGGGACAGTGTTTAATGAGCAGTTCTTC. Encoded protein: CATGTVFNEQFF.

This chain connects TRBV27 to TRBJ2-3; D is unclear. CDR1 and CDR2 from the germline V gene are MNHEY and SMNVEV (reference sequence). V gave up 2 bases and J gave up 7 bases, with 4 bases separating them. This CDR3 has 11 residues. This CDR3 is CASSLSNTQYF. Written as DNA, the CDR3 is TGTGCCAGCAGTTTAAGTAATACGCAGTATTTT.

The V gene is TRBV7-6, the J gene TRBJ2-7; D not resolved. CDR1 SGHVS and CDR2 FNYEAQ come from the germline V gene. This CDR3 has 11 amino acids. The V end was cut by 5 bases, the J end by 6 bases, with 8 bases between. The chain's CDR3 is CASSPRGEQYF. CDR3 DNA sequence: TGTGCCAGCAGCCCTCGCGGCGAGCAGTACTTC.

The chain employs TRBV30 and TRBJ1-1, with a tentative D call TRBD1 (5 bases). V dropped 2 bases and J dropped 7 bases, with 11 bases sitting between them. This CDR3 comprises 12 residues. The germline CDR1 and CDR2 sequences are GTSNPN and SVGIG (reference sequence). The CDR3 loop is CAWSLGRDEAFF. CDR3 nucleotide sequence: TGTGCCTGGAGTTTGGGACGGGATGAAGCTTTCTTT. Full variable domain (rest looked up from reference TRBV30 and TRBJ1-1): SQTIHQWPATLVQPVGSPLSLECTVEGTSNPNLYWYRQAAGRGLQLLFYSVGIGQISSEVPQNLSASRPQDRQFILSSKKLLLSDSGFYLCAWSLGRDEAFFGQGTRLTVV.

In its sample, this clonotype was seen once. This rearrangement joins TRBV7-9 to TRBJ2-3; D call uncertain. Germline V gene lookup returns CDR1 SEHNR and CDR2 FQNEAQ (reference sequence). Trimming removed 1 base at V and 6 bases at J, with 5 bases between. This CDR3 has 12 residues. CDR3 sequence (DNA): TGTGCCAGCAGCTTAGAGAGGGATACGCAGTATTTT. Encoded protein: CASSLERDTQYF.

The J gene is TRBJ1-1, the V gene TRBV27; 10 bases align to TRBD1. Per germline, CDR1 MNHEY and CDR2 SMNVEV (reference sequence). Trimming took 5 bases from V and 6 from J; bases not matched to a gene: 9. CDR3 size: 15 residues. CDR3 sequence: CASSPPDRGGAEAFF. DNA for the CDR3: TGTGCCAGCAGTCCGCCGGACAGGGGGGGGGCTGAAGCTTTCTTT.

This clonotype has just a few counts. The J gene is TRBJ2-7, the V gene TRBV4-3; the D is unclear. The V end was cut by 1 base, the J end by 6 bases, with 13 bases between. Germline lookup yields CDR1 LGHNA and CDR2 YSLEER. This CDR3 is built from 14 residues. CDR3 coding DNA: TGCGCCAGCAGCCAAGTGTGGGGAATGGGCGAGCAGTACTTC. This translates into CASSQVWGMGEQYF.

A few counts support this clonotype. V usage is TRBV10-3 and J usage is TRBJ1-2, with D unclear. Per germline, CDR1 ENHRY and CDR2 SYGVKD. The germline V and J ends were trimmed by 6 bases and 11 bases, with 10 bases remaining between them. This CDR3 spans 10 amino acids. The CDR3 sequence is CAIRDSEYTF. The CDR3 DNA is TGTGCCATCAGGGATTCCGAATACACCTTC.

This clonotype has just a few counts. This sequence joins TRBV11-2 and TRBJ2-7; tentative D call: TRBD1 (5 bases). This CDR3 comprises 14 residues. Germline CDR1 reads SGHAT; CDR2 reads FQNNGV. V was pared by 0 bases and J by 2 bases, with 8 bases between. Here the CDR3 reads CASSLEYRTYEQYF. The CDR3 DNA is TGTGCCAGCAGCTTAGAATACAGGACCTACGAGCAGTACTTC.

The V call is TRBV2, the J call TRBJ2-7; weak D call: TRBD1 (5 bases). Trimming took 0 bases from V and 2 from J, leaving 8 bases between them. The CDR3 sequence is 14 residues long. The V gene's germline CDR1 is SNHLY and CDR2 FYNNEI. CDR3 residues: CASSEADSAYEQYF. The CDR3, as DNA: TGTGCCAGCAGTGAAGCCGACAGCGCCTACGAGCAGTACTTC.

This clonotype has just a few counts. This chain uses TRBV2 with TRBJ2-7; D is tentatively TRBD1 or TRBD2 (5 bases each). V gave up 3 bases and J gave up 3 bases, with 12 bases separating them. Germline CDR1 SNHLY, CDR2 FYNNEI. CDR3 length: 14 amino acids. CDR3 in amino acids: CASSEGDLGYEQYF. As DNA, the CDR3 is TGTGCCAGCAGTGAGGGGGACCTGGGCTACGAGCAGTACTTC.

This clonotype came up a few times. The rearrangement uses TRBV20-1 and TRBJ1-1, with a possible D match to TRBD1 (5 bases). Germline V lookup: CDR1 DFQATT, CDR2 SNEGSKA (reference sequence). Between the trimmed V and J ends, which lost 0 bases and 0 bases, there was a span of 8 bases. This CDR3 is built from 14 residues. The CDR3 protein is CSAREQVMNTEAFF. The CDR3 bases are TGCAGTGCTAGAGAACAGGTAATGAACACTGAAGCTTTCTTT.